Below are 2 T cell receptor beta chains sequenced from a single sample in a study of shared clonotypes between healthy human individuals (dated by TCRdb to 2018 to 2020). The library relied on the immunoSEQ multiplex PCR assay. TCRdb holds this immuneACCESS table with in-frame rearrangements only. Some clones are missing; in checked studies, unresolved V genes explain under half, and the rest has no known cause. Recorded for this sample are around 2.5 million clones; approximately 93% of them occurred a single time. The top ten hold about 0.34% of the sample. Material for sequencing was naive CD4+ T cells from PBMCs. In the paper's terms, the cell subset or site label means: CD45RA+ positively selected. The source is a man aged 18 to 30 in good health. Some clones in this sample may be carry-over from other donors' samples.

The V gene is TRBV5-5, the J gene TRBJ2-7, with D possibly being TRBD1 (5 bases). Germline CDR1 SGHKS, CDR2 YYEKEE (reference sequence). V was shortened by 1 base and J by 0 bases, with 8 bases between the two germline ends. The length of the CDR3 is 14 residues. The CDR3 coding sequence is TGTGCCAGCAGCTTGCGAGACAGCTCCTACGAGCAGTACTTC. As protein: CASSLRDSSYEQYF.

CDR3 nucleotide sequence: TGTGCCACCAGCAGAGGACAGTACCAAGAGACCCAGTACTTC. This encodes CATSRGQYQETQYF. The chain has TRBV15 and TRBJ2-5; tentatively, D is TRBD1 (5 bases). Trimming removed 1 base from V and 0 bases from J, with 6 bases in between. This CDR3 contains 14 residues. Germline loops: CDR1 LNHNV, CDR2 YYDKDF (reference sequence). The full variable domain, completed using reference TRBV15 and TRBJ2-5, is DAMVIQNPRYQVTQFGKPVTLSCSQTLNHNVMYWYQQKSSQAPKLLFHYYDKDFNNEADTPDNFQSRRPNTSFCFLDIRSPGLGDTAMYLCATSRGQYQETQYFGPGTRLLVL.